This T cell receptor (beta chain) was profiled in a study of blood T cells in healthy people across ages. Findings and caveats of the study: Per-million-T-cell TCR beta diversity fell roughly linearly with age. Changes in expanded clonotypes were possibly confounded, as the CMV status of donors was unknown. Naive CD4+ cell counts and diversity both ran higher in long-lived than in aged donors.

At least 5 micrograms of total RNA were extracted per sample. PCR was performed a second time for about 7 to 12 cycles using a sample-barcoded 5' primer and a J-beta primer mix. TCRdb passed the 5' RACE reads through MiXCR, listing each CDR3 protein once. The profile shows hundreds of thousands of distinct CDR3 sequences, less than 40% of them singletons. This clonotype showed up many times. Its antigen is still unknown. From germline, CDR1 is MNHNY and CDR2 SVGAGI (reference sequence). The V gene lost 2 bases and the J gene lost 1 base, with 14 bases spanning the gap. The CDR3 contains 16 residues. The source is a woman aged 80 or over in good health. The chain is built from TRBV6-6 and TRBJ2-5; no firm D call. Sequenced input: blood. The DNA for the CDR3 is TGTGCCAGCAGTTACGCGGCGACTTCGATCCAAGAGACCCAGTACTTC. It yields the protein CASSYAATSIQETQYF.